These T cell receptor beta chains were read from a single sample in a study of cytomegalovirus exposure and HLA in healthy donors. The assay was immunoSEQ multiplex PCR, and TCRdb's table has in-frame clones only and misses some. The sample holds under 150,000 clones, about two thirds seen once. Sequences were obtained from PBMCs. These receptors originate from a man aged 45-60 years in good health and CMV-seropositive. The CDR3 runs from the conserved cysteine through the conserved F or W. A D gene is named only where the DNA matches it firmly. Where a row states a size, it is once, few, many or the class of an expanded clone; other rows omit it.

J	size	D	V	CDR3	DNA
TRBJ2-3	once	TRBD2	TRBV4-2	CASSQARLAGGGTDTQYF	TGTGCCAGCAGCCAAGCTCGGCTAGCGGGGGGTGGCACAGATACGCAGTATTTT
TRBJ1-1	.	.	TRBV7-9	CASSLGGSGNTEAFF	TGTGCCAGCAGCTTAGGAGGATCTGGGAACACTGAAGCTTTCTTT
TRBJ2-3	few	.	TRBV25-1	CASSEWVGDTDTQYF	TGTGCCAGCAGTGAATGGGTGGGAGACACAGATACGCAGTATTTT
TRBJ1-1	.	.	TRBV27	CASSFQAGRNTEAFF	TGTGCCAGCAGTTTCCAAGCGGGCCGGAACACTGAAGCTTTCTTT
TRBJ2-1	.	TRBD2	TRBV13	CASSLAGLADNNEQFF	TGTGCCAGCAGCTTAGCAGGACTAGCGGATAACAATGAGCAGTTCTTC
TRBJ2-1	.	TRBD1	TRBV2	CVSGTAYNEQFF	TGTGTCTCCGGGACAGCCTACAATGAGCAGTTCTTC
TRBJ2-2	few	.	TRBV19	CASSIPLAGTGELFF	TGTGCCAGTAGTATTCCCCTCGCAGGGACCGGGGAGCTGTTTTTT
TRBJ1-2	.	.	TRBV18	CASSPGTPHNYGYTF	TGTGCCAGCTCACCGGGGACACCTCATAACTATGGCTACACCTTC
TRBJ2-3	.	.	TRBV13	CASSLGQGTQYF	TGTGCCAGCAGCTTAGGCCAGGGTACGCAGTATTTT
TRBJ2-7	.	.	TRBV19	CASRGGRGPSYEQYF	TGTGCCAGTAGGGGTGGCAGGGGTCCCTCCTACGAGCAGTACTTC
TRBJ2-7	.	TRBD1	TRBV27	CASSLGQGGNKQYF	TGTGCCAGCAGTCTGGGACAGGGCGGCAACAAGCAGTACTTC
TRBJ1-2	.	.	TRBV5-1	CASTLEGGVEGYTF	TGCGCCAGCACGCTTGAGGGAGGGGTCGAGGGCTACACCTTC
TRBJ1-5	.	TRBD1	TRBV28	CASSLYGTGMGQPQHF	TGTGCCAGCAGTTTATACGGGACAGGGATGGGCCAGCCCCAGCATTTT
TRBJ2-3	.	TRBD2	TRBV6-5	CASSWTSGSTDTQYF	TGTGCCAGCAGTTGGACTAGCGGGAGCACAGATACGCAGTATTTT
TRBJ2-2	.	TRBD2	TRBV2	CASSQRTSGNGGELFF	TGTGCCAGCAGCCAGCGGACTAGCGGGAATGGCGGGGAGCTGTTTTTT
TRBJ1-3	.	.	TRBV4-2	CASSQVKFSGNTIYF	TGTGCCAGCAGCCAAGTAAAATTCTCTGGAAACACCATATATTTT
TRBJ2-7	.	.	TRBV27	CASSLWSGASNEQYF	TGTGCCAGCAGTTTATGGTCAGGGGCGAGCAACGAGCAGTACTTC
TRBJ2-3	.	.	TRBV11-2	CASSLVLALDTQYF	TGTGCCAGCAGCTTAGTCCTAGCGCTAGATACGCAGTATTTT
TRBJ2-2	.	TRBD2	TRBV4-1	CASSPPGRAGGYADTGELFF	TGCGCCAGCAGCCCCCCGGGGAGAGCGGGAGGTTACGCAGACACCGGGGAGCTGTTTTTT
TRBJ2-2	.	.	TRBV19	CASSMLEFGASGELFF	TGTGCCAGTAGTATGTTGGAGTTCGGAGCGTCAGGGGAGCTGTTTTTT
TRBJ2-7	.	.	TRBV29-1	CSVVGGKTYEQYF	TGCAGCGTTGTAGGCGGGAAGACCTACGAGCAGTACTTC
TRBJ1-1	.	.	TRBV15	CATSTRFNTEAFF	TGTGCCACCAGCACCCGTTTTAACACTGAAGCTTTCTTT
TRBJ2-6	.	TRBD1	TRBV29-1	CSVEEGGRGQISGANVLTF	TGCAGCGTTGAAGAGGGTGGCAGGGGACAGATTTCTGGGGCCAACGTCCTGACTTTC
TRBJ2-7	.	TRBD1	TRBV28	CASSKHTGASEQYF	TGTGCCAGCAGTAAACATACAGGGGCTAGCGAGCAGTACTTC
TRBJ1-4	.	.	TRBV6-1	CASSPQVATNEKPFF	TGTGCCAGCAGTCCCCAAGTTGCAACTAATGAAAAACCGTTTTTT
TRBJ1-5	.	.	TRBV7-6	CASSFSLNQPQHF	TGTGCCAGCAGCTTTTCACTCAATCAGCCCCAGCATTTT
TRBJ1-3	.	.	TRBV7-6	CASSSRGLGSGNTIYF	TGTGCCAGCAGCTCTAGGGGGTTAGGCTCTGGAAACACCATATATTTT
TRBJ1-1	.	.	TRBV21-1	CASSKVQGQPFTEAFF	TGTGCCAGCAGCAAAGTCCAGGGACAGCCTTTCACTGAAGCTTTCTTT
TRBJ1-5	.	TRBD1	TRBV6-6	CASLWSTGGAEPQHF	TGTGCCAGCCTATGGTCGACAGGGGGCGCCGAGCCCCAGCATTTT
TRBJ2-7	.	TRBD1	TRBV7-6	CASSLAHGTATYEQYF	TGTGCCAGCAGCTTAGCACACGGGACAGCGACCTACGAGCAGTACTTC
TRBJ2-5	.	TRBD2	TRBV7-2	CASSPTSGRRETQYF	TGTGCCAGCAGCCCTACTAGCGGGCGGCGAGAGACCCAGTACTTC
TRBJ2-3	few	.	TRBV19	CASSMRQGRDTQYF	TGTGCCAGTAGTATGAGGCAGGGGAGAGATACGCAGTATTTT
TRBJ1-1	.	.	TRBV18	CASSPRTDYTEAFF	TGTGCCAGCTCACCCCGGACTGACTACACTGAAGCTTTCTTT
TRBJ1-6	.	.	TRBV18	CASSPGGFSSPLHF	TGTGCCAGCTCACCTGGGGGCTTCAGTTCACCCCTCCACTTT
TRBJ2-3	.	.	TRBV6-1	CASSRQADTQYF	TGTGCCAGCAGTAGACAGGCAGATACGCAGTATTTT
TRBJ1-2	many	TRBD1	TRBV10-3	CAISPGQGFSNYGYTF	TGTGCCATCTCCCCGGGACAGGGCTTCTCTAACTATGGCTACACCTTC
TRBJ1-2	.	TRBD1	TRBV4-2	CASRSIQGPNYGYTF	TGTGCCAGCAGGTCCATACAGGGGCCTAACTATGGCTACACCTTC
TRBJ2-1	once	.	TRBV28	CASSLGGSSYNEQFF	TGTGCCAGCAGTTTAGGAGGTAGCTCCTACAATGAGCAGTTCTTC
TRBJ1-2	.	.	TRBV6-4	CASRPGRQSGYTF	TGTGCCAGCAGACCGGGACGCCAAAGCGGGTACACCTTC
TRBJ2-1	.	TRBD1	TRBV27	CASSSPQGAERYNEQFF	TGTGCCAGCAGTTCACCACAGGGGGCAGAGAGGTACAATGAGCAGTTCTTC
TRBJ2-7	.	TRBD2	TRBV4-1	CASSPTSSGAYEQYF	TGCGCCAGCAGCCCGACCTCTAGCGGGGCCTACGAGCAGTACTTC
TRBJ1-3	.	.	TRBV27	CASSLGGSSGNTIYF	TGTGCCAGCAGTTTAGGGGGGAGCTCTGGAAACACCATATATTTT